The entry below describes one T cell receptor beta chain. This clone has more than one count but fewer than ten. Its antigen target is currently unknown. Base qualities were left out, and no much larger clone turns up one base away. The sample comes from a study of cytomegalovirus exposure and HLA in healthy donors (dated by TCRdb to between 2016 and 2019). Regarding the study in general: An earlier analysis of roughly 630 of the donors reported 250 to 300 Gb of sequence data and some 120 million unique TCR beta sequences from about 179 million T cells. An early release covering roughly 580 HLA-typed donors comprised roughly 300 gigabases of sequencing data and 65 million to 100 million unique TCR sequences. The genetic ancestry cluster associated with self-reported Caucasian donors included around four fifths of the roughly 400 genotyped donors. The study aimed to test whether signatures of past pathogen exposure could be identified by cataloging public T cell receptors. The study used immunosequencing to profile the T cell repertoires of 666 subjects and linked those repertoires to cytomegalovirus serostatus. Along with the roughly 700-subject first cohort, a separate validation cohort of around 110 different subjects was used. To predict cytomegalovirus infection status, the study combined high-throughput TCR immunosequencing, statistical association of individual TCRs with disease status, and machine learning. To study patterns of TCR occurrence, a later analysis re-analyzed previously published TCR beta repertoires from around 700 donors and added high-resolution HLA genotyping. Rather than drawing on any new phenotypic data, the later analysis identified candidate immune exposures from TCR beta sequences and the way those sequences occurred across donors. To decide whether each TCR beta V gene segment behaved as functional or pseudogenic, an earlier analysis of 587 of the donors relied on high-throughput TCR beta sequencing. Donor age, sex, ethnicity and CMV serostatus were compiled alongside the repertoire data. A later genetic analysis took genome-wide SNP genotypes for about 65% of the 666 donors and used that subset as a discovery cohort. Every repertoire in the discovery cohort had been generated on one and the same sequencing platform. Class I and class II HLA loci were covered by the typing at four-digit resolution. The number of donors typed differed by locus, with roughly 620-630 for A, B, C, DRB1 and DQB1, over 500 for DQA1, approximately 580 for DPA1, and 472 for DPB1. Roughly five DR-DQ haplotypes were treated as single units for association and clustering because of strong linkage in the cohort. Among about 410 genotyped donors of the cohort, an average of roughly 230,000 unique TCR beta nucleotide sequences was sequenced per donor, of which about 18% were non-productive.

Study-wide findings and limitations: Because the 87-base-pair reads could not distinguish some IMGT-functional V segments, including TRBV6-2 and TRBV6-3, those segments were excluded. A further reported finding was that TCR beta sequences accurately predicted the HLA-A and HLA-B alleles for most subjects in the first cohort. Linkage disequilibrium might explain the correlated functional status among segregating V segments, but an unknown experimental factor could not be ruled out. Because HLA typing was missing for some donors at each locus, association tests included only the typed subset. A later genetic analysis associated a missense DCLRE1C variant with V-gene and J-gene trimming of TCR beta chains, and an independent cohort replicated the association. A few of the identified cytomegalovirus-associated TCR beta chains were confirmed in vitro to be specific for cytomegalovirus antigens. A later genetic analysis reported fewer N-insertions in productive TCRs among donors in an Asian-associated ancestry cluster than the approximately 670-donor mean. Strong co-occurrence of HLA alleles, especially DR and DQ, made assigning TCR associations to individual alleles difficult. A later analysis reported that several top co-occurrence clusters appeared linked to parvovirus B19, influenza, CMV and Epstein-Barr virus. According to a later analysis, most CMV-associated TCR beta chains appeared to be HLA-restricted, and the HLA associations seemed to be driven largely by CMV exposure. Most TCR sequences were observed very rarely across donors, whereas some public TCRs were present in many individuals. Presence/absence analyses assumed roughly uniform sequencing depth across donors, an assumption that may not hold. In a later analysis, HLA-associated TCR beta chains showed more clonal expansion and lower generation probabilities than non-associated chains that were equally common. In both the original and validation cohorts, the classifier was reported to diagnose cytomegalovirus status with high specificity and sensitivity. In an earlier analysis of 587 of the donors, most TCR beta V segments appeared in productive rearrangements about 87% or about 30% of the time, broadly matching IMGT annotations. The authors suggested that the approach could potentially be extended to other disease states and immunological phenotypes. The cohort was sequenced for TCR beta chains only, and without alpha or paired-chain data the features that could be detected were limited. A total of 164 TCR beta chains were listed by the study as associated with cytomegalovirus. In a later analysis, some 17,000 TCR beta sequences were associated with specific HLA alleles at a false discovery rate of 0.05. Because counts were too low, some 17 rarely observed V segments, including chromosome 9 orphons, were excluded from the earlier analysis of some 590 of the donors. Immune exposure information for the cohort was limited to CMV serostatus. In a later analysis, TCR association rates were found to vary across HLA loci, with the most associated TCRs seen for DRB1 alleles and the fewest for HLA-C alleles. The sequencing pipeline was judged likely to have produced a cluster of highly shared sequence variants as a technical artifact.

Libraries were constructed by the immunoSEQ multiplex PCR assay. For the multiplex PCR, a mixture combining 60 forward primers for TCR Vbeta segments and 13 reverse primers for TCR Jbeta segments was used. The CDR3 region of rearranged TCR beta genes was amplified from genomic DNA by a multiplex PCR assay. On the Illumina HiSeq System, the amplified TCR beta libraries were sequenced as 87-base-pair reads. As for the original processing: Across the 700 or so repertoires, a later analysis counted 80 million or so unique TCR beta chains, some 11 million of which were shared by at least two donors. Raw reads were error-corrected and collapsed into unique sequences by a nearest-neighbor algorithm in which closely related sequences were merged to remove PCR and sequencing errors. Alignment of CDR3 sequences to IMGT reference sequences was used to assign V, D and J gene segments. For a sequence to be retained, at least a six-nucleotide match to both a V gene segment and a J gene segment was required. A rearrangement was called productive if the CDR3 had no stop codons and remained in frame with V and J, and every other rearrangement was called non-productive. Following IMGT convention, CDR3 was defined as the stretch from the second conserved V-encoded cysteine to the conserved J-encoded phenylalanine. Sequences without an unambiguous match to a single V gene segment were excluded from the earlier analysis of approximately 560 of the donors. In an earlier analysis of almost 600 of the donors, a V segment was called functional when productive rearrangements were above 56.7%, and segregating when the standard deviation between donors exceeded 5%. A statistical classification framework was developed to diagnose cytomegalovirus status using the catalog of TCR beta chain sequences. V and J gene assignment, in a later analysis, came from comparing TCR nucleotide sequences with IMGT/GENE-DB human TR gene sequences. Using the TCRdist pipeline, a later analysis assigned CDR3 sequences along with most-parsimonious VDJ recombination scenarios. In a later analysis, each TCR beta chain was defined by its CDR3 amino acid sequence together with its V-gene family, and reads lacking a unique V-gene family were excluded. To address suspected cross-contamination and a sequencing artifact, a later analysis removed around 590 highly shared, low-generation-probability nucleotide sequences. A later analysis calculated a clonal expansion index for each public chain from normalized within-repertoire ranks of inferred template counts. Generation probabilities in a later analysis came from a VDJ recombination model fitted to out-of-frame rearrangements, and those results were checked against IGoR. Hypergeometric tests were used in a later analysis to score TCR-TCR, TCR-HLA and TCR-CMV co-occurrence, with a repertoire-size bias correction applied to the TCR pairs. To estimate false discovery rates, a later analysis permuted the HLA or CMV assignments 20 times. A later analysis grouped co-occurring TCRs with DBSCAN, adding TCRdist sequence similarity when clustering within HLA-allele-positive subsets. Repertoires with fewer than 30,000 or more than 120,000 public chains were left out of co-occurrence clustering, as were five repertoires with anomalous nucleotide sharing. Drawn from immuneACCESS, this table holds only the in-frame rearrangements with V and J called that TCRdb kept. Clones are partly lost; checked studies trace under half to an unresolved V gene and leave the rest unexplained. V and J calls plus clone size are reproduced from that table; the DNA served to infer D and trimming. The sample data list approximately 79,000 clones, and 60% to 85% of these were observed just once. Clones ranked in the top ten supply around 5.1% of the sample.

Germline trimming amounts to 4 bases on V and 10 bases on J, with 10 as the count of junction bases outside the gene matches. Reading the germline V gene gives CDR1 LGHNA and CDR2 YNFKEQ. The CDR3 spans 14 residues, from the cysteine through the phenylalanine. Only the CDR3 DNA stays, 42 bases, in frame from base 1. The cohort comprised around 690 healthy bone marrow donors. All cohort members were sampled while nominally healthy, although unrecorded immune exposures were likely present. The donor tested CMV seropositive and was one of the 289 seropositive cohort members. Each donor provided a peripheral blood sample, and peripheral blood mononuclear cells were used for TCR beta sequencing. The Qiagen DNeasy Blood Extraction Kit was used to extract genomic DNA from the blood cell samples.

The chain links TRBV4-2 with TRBJ1-1; 9 bases in between match TRBD1. This sequence was found in a male donor in good health and CMV-seropositive. Sequencing was performed on PBMCs. The DNA sequence follows: TGTGCCAGCAGCCTCTTGGGTATGGGACAGGGAGCTTTCTTT. This sequence encodes CASSLLGMGQGAFF.